These T cell receptor beta chains were read from a single sample in a study of T-cell memory formation after mild COVID-19. Each CDR3 protein is one row after TCRdb ran MiXCR on the 5' RACE reads. Of hundreds of thousands of distinct CDR3 sequences detected, 15% to 20% appear once; the ten largest clones hold approximately 20%. The sequenced sample was PBMCs or a T cell subset sorted from them (not recorded which). All receptors come from a man aged 18 to 35 who had mild COVID-19 (a few samples of this study predate the infection). Cell type and time point are not known. Both conserved end residues are part of each CDR3. A D gene is named only where the DNA matches it firmly. The size of a clone is reported for some rows only, either as once, few or many, or as a class for expanded clones.

V,D,length,size,J,CDR3,DNA
TRBV28,NA,15,NA,TRBJ2-3,CAITRPAASTDTQYF,TGTGCCATCACCCGCCCGGCTGCAAGCACAGATACGCAGTATTTT
TRBV12-3/TRBV12-4,NA,13,NA,TRBJ1-1,CASSPQLAVEAFF,TGTGCCAGCAGTCCCCAGCTGGCGGTTGAAGCTTTCTTT
TRBV7-7,NA,16,NA,TRBJ2-1,CASSLGSGAYYNEQFF,TGTGCCAGCAGCTTAGGGTCTGGGGCCTACTACAATGAGCAGTTCTTC
TRBV12-3/TRBV12-4,NA,14,few,TRBJ2-7,CASSFGQGGYEQYF,TGTGCCAGCAGTTTCGGGCAGGGGGGCTACGAGCAGTACTTC
TRBV29-1,NA,14,NA,TRBJ1-4,CSVVIGTGGEKLFF,TGCAGCGTTGTAATCGGGACCGGTGGTGAAAAACTGTTTTTT
TRBV6-5,TRBD2,15,many,TRBJ2-7,CASSLTSGGRYEQYF,TGTGCCAGCAGCCTGACTAGCGGGGGGAGGTACGAGCAGTACTTC
TRBV27,NA,13,NA,TRBJ2-7,CASAGTGFYEQYF,TGTGCCAGTGCGGGGACGGGCTTCTACGAGCAGTACTTC
TRBV20-1,TRBD1,15,NA,TRBJ2-5,CSASRGQIPHGTQYF,TGCAGTGCTAGTCGGGGACAGATACCTCATGGGACCCAGTACTTC
TRBV15,NA,13,NA,TRBJ2-3,CATSSLGGDTQYF,TGTGCCACCAGCAGTCTTGGCGGAGATACGCAGTATTTT
TRBV7-9,TRBD2,17,few,TRBJ2-3,CASSPGWGLADTDTQYF,TGTGCCAGCAGCCCCGGTTGGGGTCTAGCGGACACAGATACGCAGTATTTT
TRBV20-1,TRBD1,14,few,TRBJ2-5,CSAATGQIQETQYF,TGCAGTGCGGCGACGGGACAGATACAAGAGACCCAGTACTTC
TRBV10-3,NA,14,NA,TRBJ2-2,CAISPGSRTGELFF,TGTGCCATCAGCCCCGGCAGCAGGACCGGGGAGCTGTTTTTT
TRBV11-2,TRBD2,11,NA,TRBJ2-1,CASATGGASFF,TGTGCCAGCGCGACGGGGGGGGCTTCGTTCTTC
TRBV6-4,NA,18,few,TRBJ2-4,CASSDSTGHSLAKNIQYF,TGTGCCAGCAGTGACTCGACTGGACACAGCCTAGCCAAAAACATTCAGTACTTC
TRBV15,NA,14,NA,TRBJ2-6,CATSRDPGTNVLTF,TGTGCCACCAGCAGAGATCCAGGGACCAACGTCCTGACTTTC
TRBV7-2,NA,16,NA,TRBJ2-1,CASSFLGGPADSSRFF,TGTGCCAGCAGCTTCCTCGGGGGGCCAGCAGACTCGTCTCGGTTCTTC
TRBV29-1,NA,13,few,TRBJ1-5,CSVEWGLNQPQHF,TGCAGCGTTGAATGGGGGCTCAATCAGCCCCAGCATTTT
TRBV7-9,TRBD1,15,few,TRBJ1-2,CASSLKLTGTYGYTF,TGTGCCAGCAGCTTGAAACTGACAGGGACCTATGGCTACACCTTC
TRBV27,NA,19,few,TRBJ2-3,CASSLSPPSVFSGTDTQYF,TGTGCCAGCAGTTTATCGCCTCCATCTGTTTTTTCTGGCACAGATACGCAGTATTTT
TRBV20-1,TRBD2,14,NA,TRBJ2-3,CSSQWTSGADTQYF,TGCAGCTCCCAGTGGACTAGCGGGGCAGATACGCAGTATTTT
TRBV20-1,NA,15,NA,TRBJ2-7,CSARRTASSPYEQYF,TGCAGTGCAAGGCGTACTGCGAGCTCACCATACGAGCAGTACTTC
TRBV9,TRBD1,15,NA,TRBJ2-3,CASSATGAGTDTQYF,TGTGCCAGCAGCGCCACAGGGGCCGGCACAGATACGCAGTATTTT
TRBV9,NA,14,NA,TRBJ1-2,CASSPRYSNYGYTF,TGTGCCAGCAGCCCCCGGTACTCTAACTATGGCTACACCTTC
TRBV9,NA,14,NA,TRBJ2-1,CASRGSGSYNEQFF,TGTGCCAGCAGGGGGTCGGGCTCCTACAATGAGCAGTTCTTC
TRBV7-3,NA,16,few,TRBJ1-1,CASSLGVPQLNTEAFF,TGTGCCAGCAGCTTAGGGGTCCCACAACTGAACACTGAAGCTTTCTTT
TRBV9,TRBD1,15,few,TRBJ2-1,CASSLEGARYNEQFF,TGTGCCAGCAGCCTCGAGGGGGCTCGGTACAATGAGCAGTTCTTC
TRBV27,NA,14,once,TRBJ1-1,CASSLSSLNTEAFF,TGTGCCAGCAGTTTATCCTCGTTGAACACTGAAGCTTTCTTT
TRBV4-3,NA,11,NA,TRBJ1-4,CASSQREKLFF,TGCGCCAGCAGCCAGAGGGAAAAACTGTTTTTT
TRBV7-9,TRBD2,16,few,TRBJ2-1,CASSSLSGTSGNEQFF,TGTGCCAGCAGCTCCTTATCCGGGACTAGCGGCAATGAGCAGTTCTTC
TRBV3-1,TRBD1,15,NA,TRBJ2-3,CASSHGTATAETQYF,TGTGCCAGCAGCCACGGGACAGCAACGGCGGAGACGCAGTATTTT
TRBV10-3,TRBD1,14,many,TRBJ2-3,CASKGQGPTDTQYF,TGTGCCTCGAAGGGACAGGGACCCACAGATACGCAGTATTTT
TRBV4-1,TRBD1,14,few,TRBJ1-1,CASSQGTGYTEAFF,TGCGCCAGCAGCCAAGGGACAGGGTACACTGAAGCTTTCTTT
TRBV5-1,NA,15,few,TRBJ2-2,CASSLLGPAHGELFF,TGCGCCAGCAGCTTGTTGGGGCCAGCTCACGGGGAGCTGTTTTTT
TRBV12-3/TRBV12-4,NA,15,few,TRBJ1-5,CASSFRTGVNQPQHF,TGTGCCAGCAGTTTTCGTACCGGGGTTAATCAGCCCCAGCATTTT
TRBV27,NA,14,many,TRBJ1-1,CASSLEGLNTEAFF,TGTGCCAGCAGTTTGGAGGGGTTGAACACTGAAGCTTTCTTT
TRBV28,TRBD2,16,NA,TRBJ2-2,CASSPAGESNTGELFF,TGTGCCAGCAGCCCGGCGGGGGAAAGTAACACCGGGGAGCTGTTTTTT
TRBV5-1,TRBD1,18,many,TRBJ2-6,CASSLDAGGTAGANVLTF,TGCGCCAGCAGCTTGGATGCAGGGGGAACGGCTGGGGCCAACGTCCTGACTTTC
TRBV5-1,NA,13,NA,TRBJ2-7,CASSFEASYEQYF,TGCGCCAGCAGCTTCGAGGCGTCCTACGAGCAGTACTTC
TRBV7-7,TRBD1,16,few,TRBJ2-2,CASSRRTGGFPGELFF,TGTGCTAGCAGCCGCCGGACAGGGGGCTTCCCTGGGGAGCTGTTTTTT
TRBV6-2/TRBV6-3,NA,16,NA,TRBJ1-1,CASSSQWQGGDTEAFF,TGTGCCAGCAGTTCCCAGTGGCAGGGAGGCGACACTGAAGCTTTCTTT
TRBV7-9,TRBD1,17,few,TRBJ2-4,CASSLFAAGDSPDIQYF,TGTGCCAGCAGCTTATTCGCGGCCGGGGACAGTCCTGACATTCAGTACTTC
TRBV4-1,NA,13,NA,TRBJ2-1,CASSQDPYNEQFF,TGCGCCAGCAGCCAAGATCCCTACAATGAGCAGTTCTTC
TRBV20-1,TRBD1,13,few,TRBJ2-7,CSARTGNSYEQYF,TGCAGTGCTAGGACAGGGAACTCCTACGAGCAGTACTTC
TRBV7-9,TRBD2,16,NA,TRBJ2-3,CASSLRGGGQLGTQYF,TGTGCCAGCAGCTTACGTGGCGGGGGGCAGCTGGGTACGCAGTATTTT
TRBV5-1,TRBD2,14,NA,TRBJ2-2,CASTPTSPSGELFF,TGCGCCAGCACCCCGACTAGCCCCAGCGGGGAGCTGTTTTTT
TRBV7-6,NA,12,many,TRBJ2-2,CASSLNSGELFF,TGTGCCAGCAGCTTAAATTCCGGGGAGCTGTTTTTT
TRBV29-1,TRBD1,14,few,TRBJ1-2,CSVEAGTGTSRYTF,TGCAGCGTTGAAGCCGGGACAGGGACTTCCCGCTACACCTTC